A single TCR beta chain is shown here with its context. Its antigen remains unknown. Clones were sequenced by immunoSEQ multiplex PCR, and TCRdb holds only the in-frame ones, with some missing. The profile shows approximately 130,000 clones, about nine tenths of them singletons. This specimen comes from a study of T cell responses to AZD1222 COVID-19 vaccine. Turning to the study itself: Doses given second, at about 4 or about 12 weeks, were pooled. Points from the study as a whole: Receipt of two AZD1222 doses was followed by a rise in Spike-specific TCR breadth and depth. Along spike, vaccine-associated CD4 TCRs were found throughout, with dominance at 160-218 and 743-854. Most donors were white British, females outnumbered males, and clonal diversity was possibly underestimated.

In germline, CDR1 is KGHSH, CDR2 LQKENI. The CDR3 has 14 residues. Losses at the gene ends were 5 bases for V and 7 bases for J; bases not matched to a gene: 4. The TCR comes from an adult in good health. Sequenced material: peripheral blood, taken on day 0 of AZD1222 vaccination. The chain is built from TRBV18 and TRBJ1-6; the match to TRBD1 covers 8 bases. The CDR3 is CASSKDRVNSPLHF. CDR3 DNA sequence: TGTGCCAGCTCAAAGGACAGGGTCAATTCACCCCTCCACTTT.